The present TCR beta chain was sequenced within a study of neoadjuvant anti-PD-1 for oral cavity cancer (dated by TCRdb to about 2021). Study-level background: Three to four biweekly doses of nivolumab at 3 mg/kg were mostly administered to patients before curative-intent surgical resection. Patients without progression received a fourth nivolumab dose around day 43 and underwent definitive surgical resection on days 50-56. Under RECIST 1.1, a patient counted as a responder if showing complete response, partial response or stable disease, and as a non-responder if showing progression. The parent correlative cohort had 12 patients and a response rate of roughly 34%. Broader findings and caveats from the paper: Higher pretreatment blood TCRbeta clonality and lower post-treatment tumor TCRbeta clonality were correlated with higher pretreatment blood Treg/Th17 ratios. Only a few patients per response group were included in the TCR analyses, and larger cohorts for validation were called for by the authors. After neoadjuvant nivolumab, T cell clonality (Gini index) in PBMCs was significantly higher in non-responders than in responders.

Per the publication, the time point label means: before neoadjuvant nivolumab. Patients had been newly diagnosed with stage II-IVA oral cavity squamous cell carcinoma, and no prior systemic or radiation treatment had been given to the patients. Everyone in the cohort had locally advanced, HPV-negative oral cavity squamous cell carcinoma. No culture maintenance or expansion was done, as the peripheral blood mononuclear cells went straight to analysis. The samples were obtained from a longitudinal correlative study of a single-arm phase II trial testing neoadjuvant nivolumab in oral cavity squamous cell carcinoma. Subject-matched pre- and post-treatment PBMCs and tumors from three responders and three non-responders underwent genomic DNA-based TCRbeta sequencing. Peripheral blood mononuclear cells were collected before nivolumab treatment and again after treatment, at the time of surgery. The Maxwell RSC DNA from Cells kit was used to extract genomic DNA from PBMCs.

CDR1 is given as SGHRS and CDR2 as YFSETQ, both from the germline V gene. Trimmed from V: 1 base; trimmed from J: 5 bases; junction bases lacking a gene match: 11. CDR3 length: 16 amino acids, cysteine to phenylalanine. Of all the DNA, just the CDR3 is kept, 48 bases in frame from base 1. For deep sequencing, PBMC libraries mostly used roughly 470 ng of input genomic DNA, with six replicates for each sample. Following the manufacturer's instructions, the team built TCRbeta libraries using the immunoSEQ hsTCRbeta kit. The finished libraries were brought together in one pool at approximately 3 nM, which was then read using an Illumina NovaSeq 6000 S4 flow cell. The study's own analysis went as follows. The immunoSEQ Analyzer handled quality control and preprocessing of the raw data. The analysis was limited to productive rearrangements, and each clonotype was defined by a unique CDR3 amino acid sequence. Repertoire clonality was estimated as the Gini-Simpson index, computed with the R package tcR. Student's t test was used to compare Gini indices, and Pearson correlation was used to assess associations with tumor size change. Not all clones reach the TCRdb copy of this immuneACCESS table, which keeps in-frame sequences only. Checked studies attribute under half of the gap to unresolved V genes and leave the rest unexplained. The V and J calls and clone size were taken over from that table, and D and trimming were inferred from the DNA. This sample comprises 14,000 or so clones, approximately 70% of them detected only once. Of the sample, about 2.9% is held by the ten largest clones.

As regards this clone: Its antigen target is currently unknown. Per-base qualities were not stored, and no clone one base away is much larger.

This receptor chain uses TRBV5-1 and TRBJ2-5; 7 of the junction bases match TRBD2. The receptor was derived from a person between 35 and 79 years old with oral cavity squamous cell carcinoma. The sample consisted of PBMCs, taken before nivolumab (anti-PD-1) treatment. The DNA reads TGCGCCAGCAGCTTGTCCTCCGGGGCGGGGGATGAGACCCAGTACTTC. Its coded protein is CASSLSSGAGDETQYF.